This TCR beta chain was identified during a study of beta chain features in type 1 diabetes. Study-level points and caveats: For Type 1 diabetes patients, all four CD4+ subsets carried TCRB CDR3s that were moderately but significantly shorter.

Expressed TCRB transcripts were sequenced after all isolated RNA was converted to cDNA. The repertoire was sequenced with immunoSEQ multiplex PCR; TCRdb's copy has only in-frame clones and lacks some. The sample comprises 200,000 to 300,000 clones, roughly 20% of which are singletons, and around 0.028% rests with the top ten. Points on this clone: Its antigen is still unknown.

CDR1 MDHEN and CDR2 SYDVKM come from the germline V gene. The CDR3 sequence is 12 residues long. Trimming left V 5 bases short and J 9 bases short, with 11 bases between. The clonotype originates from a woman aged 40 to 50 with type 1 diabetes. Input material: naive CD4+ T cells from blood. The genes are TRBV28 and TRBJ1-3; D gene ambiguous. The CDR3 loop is CASSPGLGTIYF. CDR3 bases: TGTGCCAGCAGTCCCGGGTTAGGCACCATATATTTT.